The clone carrying this TCR beta chain was found many times. Authors of the study amplified TCR beta CDR3 regions from RNA transcripts. A first-round RT-PCR of the TCR CDR3 used the HTBI primer set. TCRdb fed the multiplex PCR reads into MiXCR, producing one record per CDR3 protein. This sample has about 770,000 distinct CDR3 sequences, with under 20% found just once. Uncontrolled infection, other autoimmune disease, pregnancy or lactation barred patients from enrollment. The CDR3 spans 15 residues. V dropped 3 bases and J dropped 3; count of bases not matched to a gene: 8. Per the germline V gene, CDR1 is DFQATT and CDR2 is SNEGSKA (reference sequence). This entry comes from a study of T cells in Graves' hyperthyroidism and ophthalmopathy.

The rearrangement joins TRBV20-1 to TRBJ2-7, with 10 positions matching TRBD1. This receptor was identified in a woman in her 50s with Graves' hyperthyroidism that later progressed to Graves' ophthalmopathy. Sequenced material: blood. In DNA form, the CDR3 reads TGCAGTGCTAGCCCCGGGACAGGGGCTCTCTACGAGCAGTACTTC. Its protein product is CSASPGTGALYEQYF.